What follows are 17 T cell receptor beta chains derived from one specimen sequenced in a study of T-cell memory formation after mild COVID-19. TCRdb itself ran the 5' RACE reads through MiXCR, one entry per CDR3 protein. The repertoire has just under 550,000 distinct CDR3 sequences, about a fifth of them found once; the top ten carry around 12%. Sequences were obtained from PBMCs or a T cell subset sorted from them (not recorded which). The receptors derive from an adult woman who had mild COVID-19 (a few samples of this study predate the infection). Cell type and time point are not known.

On this clonotype: This may arise from a read error, as a much more abundant clone is one base away. The rearrangement links TRBV29-1 to TRBJ2-2; D might be TRBD2 (5 bases). Germline CDR1 is SQVTM and CDR2 is ANQGSEA. The CDR3 contains 12 residues. The CDR3 loop reads CSVRETTGEMFF. Here the CDR3 DNA reads TGCAGCGTGAGGGAGACCACCGGGGAGATGTTTTTT.

This clonotype has just a few counts. The chain links TRBV21-1 to TRBJ2-3; no check of the table's D call, TRBD2, against the DNA was made. TRBV21-1 is a known pseudogene. This CDR3 has 16 residues. CDR3: CASSTAGLEIVATQYF. The CDR3 DNA reads TGTGCCAGCAGCACCGCGGGACTAGAAATAGTAGCTACGCAGTATTTT.

This clonotype was seen more than once but under ten times. This chain connects TRBV12-3 or TRBV12-4 to TRBJ2-7; D remains ambiguous. Trimming took 6 bases from V and 2 from J, leaving 11 bases between them. The CDR3 has 13 residues. CDR3 nucleotides: TGTGCCAGCAGCCCTTCATTGGCCTACGAGCAGTACTTC. Residues: CASSPSLAYEQYF.

This clonotype was detected only a few times. The chain recombines TRBV25-1 with TRBJ1-4; D is perhaps TRBD1 (5 bases). This CDR3 region has 18 residues. Per the germline V gene, CDR1 is MGHDK and CDR2 is SYGVNS. The V and J ends lost 7 bases and 0 bases respectively, with 21 bases between them. The CDR3 is CASTGIGTGIPTNEKLFF. CDR3 sequence (DNA): TGTGCCAGCACTGGTATAGGGACGGGGATACCAACTAATGAAAAACTGTTTTTT.

The J gene is TRBJ2-3, the V gene TRBV27, with D perhaps assigned TRBD1 or TRBD2 (5 bases each). Germline V lookup: CDR1 MNHEY, CDR2 SMNVEV (reference sequence). The V and J ends lost 9 bases and 7 bases respectively, with 20 bases between them. This CDR3 has 14 residues. This CDR3 is CASEDSLGPHTQYF. Here the CDR3 DNA reads TGTGCCAGTGAGGACTCCCTGGGACCACATACGCAGTATTTT.

The chain is built from TRBV20-1 and TRBJ2-2, with D possibly matching TRBD2 (6 bases). Trimming shortened V by 0 bases and J by 5 bases, and 13 bases separated the two germline ends. This CDR3 comprises 15 residues. Per the germline V gene, CDR1 is DFQATT and CDR2 is SNEGSKA (reference sequence). The CDR3 DNA follows: TGCAGTGCTAGAGAGCGCGGAGGGCGGACCGGGGAGCTGTTTTTT. Protein: CSARERGGRTGELFF.

This clonotype was observed a few times. V and J are TRBV9 and TRBJ2-6; possible D gene TRBD2, 5 bases. The CDR3 runs 17 residues. Per germline, CDR1 SGDLS and CDR2 YYNGEE. With 2 bases removed from V and 1 base from J, the gap between germline ends came to 13 bases. The CDR3 loop reads CASSVDLEQSGANVLTF. CDR3 DNA sequence: TGTGCCAGCAGCGTGGACTTGGAACAGTCTGGGGCCAACGTCCTGACTTTC.

This chain uses TRBV7-2 with TRBJ1-2; D is unclear. The CDR3 is 12 residues long. V was shortened by 2 bases and J by 6 bases, with 7 bases between the two germline ends. Germline assignment: CDR1 SGHTA and CDR2 FQGNSA. CDR3 residues: CASSLLRNGYTF. CDR3 nucleotides: TGTGCCAGCAGCTTATTAAGGAATGGCTACACCTTC.

This chain joins TRBV5-1 and TRBJ2-3; either TRBD1 or TRBD2 may fit D (5 bases each). CDR1 and CDR2 from the germline V gene are SGHRS and YFSETQ. The ends were cut back, 5 bases at V and 0 bases at J, with 13 bases in the middle. This CDR3 comprises 15 residues. CDR3 coding DNA: TGCGCCAGCAGTATGGGGGACGCTAGCACAGATACGCAGTATTTT. As protein: CASSMGDASTDTQYF.

This clonotype was detected a few times. The chain has TRBV5-1 and TRBJ2-3, with 7 bases fitting TRBD1. CDR3 size: 21 residues. Germline V gene data show CDR1 as SGHRS and CDR2 as YFSETQ. The junction had 24 bases not matched to a gene; V was cut back by 1 base and J by 4 bases. DNA of the CDR3: TGCGCCAGCAGCTTGCCCCGCCTCTGGGAAGACGACAGGGACCCTTCAGATACGCAGTATTTT. This gives the protein CASSLPRLWEDDRDPSDTQYF.

The rearrangement uses TRBV19 and TRBJ2-6; D might be TRBD1 (6 bases). Trimming cost V 5 bases and J 2 bases, with 7 bases left between them. The CDR3 spans 14 residues. In germline, CDR1 is LNHDA, CDR2 SQIVND (reference sequence). CDR3 in DNA: TGTGCCAGTAGTCCAGGGGCTGGGGCCAACGTCCTGACTTTC. Protein: CASSPGAGANVLTF.

Remarks on this clonotype: One junction end disagrees with the germline gene, perhaps due to a read error. J is TRBJ2-1 and V is TRBV18; D unresolved. In germline, CDR1 is KGHSH, CDR2 LQKENI. CDR3 length: 16 amino acids. CDR3 protein: CASSPGQAPLYDEQFF. For the CDR3, the DNA is TGTGCCAGCTCACCCGGGCAGGCCCCCCTCTACGATGAGCAGTTCTTC.

This clonotype was counted between two and nine times. The chain uses TRBV7-6 and TRBJ1-1; 7 bases are shared with TRBD1. The length of the CDR3 is 14 residues. Germline V gene sequence: CDR1 SGHVS, CDR2 FNYEAQ. The ends lost 6 bases at V and 2 bases at J; junction bases unmatched: 6. CDR3 sequence: CASSQGTDNTEAFF. The CDR3 DNA is TGTGCCAGCAGTCAAGGGACAGACAACACTGAAGCTTTCTTT.

This clonotype was recorded at least ten times. V is TRBV7-9 and J is TRBJ2-7; 9 nucleotides agree with TRBD1. The J segment lost 3 bases and the V segment lost 4 bases, leaving 4 bases of the junction unmatched. This CDR3 region has 14 residues. The germline gives CDR1 SEHNR, CDR2 FQNEAQ (reference sequence). The CDR3 region has the DNA TGTGCCAGCAGCTCCGGGACAGGGAACTACGAGCAGTACTTC. Amino acid sequence: CASSSGTGNYEQYF.

This clonotype has a handful of counts. The J gene is TRBJ1-1, the V gene TRBV12-3 or TRBV12-4; D unclear. This CDR3 contains 13 residues. V was clipped by 4 bases and J by 1 base, with 7 bases between them. This chain's CDR3 is CASSSRENTEAFF. The CDR3 DNA reads as TGTGCCAGCAGTTCTAGAGAGAACACTGAAGCTTTCTTT.

The chain uses TRBV4-1 and TRBJ1-1, with 11 bases aligning to TRBD1. J was trimmed by 0 bases and V by 3 bases; bases with no gene match: 6. The germline V gene encodes CDR1 MGHRA and CDR2 YSYEKL. The CDR3 covers 17 residues. The CDR3 is CASSHLAGQGVNTEAFF. For the CDR3, the DNA is TGCGCCAGCAGCCACCTGGCGGGACAGGGGGTGAACACTGAAGCTTTCTTT.

The chain has TRBV18 and TRBJ2-6, with D maybe TRBD1 (5 bases). CDR3 length: 15 residues. Germline CDR1 is KGHSH and CDR2 is LQKENI. Trimming cost V 3 bases and J 3 bases, with 9 bases left between them. The CDR3 DNA is TGTGCCAGCTCACCCCAGGGTGGTGGGGCCAACGTCCTGACTTTC. Residues: CASSPQGGGANVLTF.